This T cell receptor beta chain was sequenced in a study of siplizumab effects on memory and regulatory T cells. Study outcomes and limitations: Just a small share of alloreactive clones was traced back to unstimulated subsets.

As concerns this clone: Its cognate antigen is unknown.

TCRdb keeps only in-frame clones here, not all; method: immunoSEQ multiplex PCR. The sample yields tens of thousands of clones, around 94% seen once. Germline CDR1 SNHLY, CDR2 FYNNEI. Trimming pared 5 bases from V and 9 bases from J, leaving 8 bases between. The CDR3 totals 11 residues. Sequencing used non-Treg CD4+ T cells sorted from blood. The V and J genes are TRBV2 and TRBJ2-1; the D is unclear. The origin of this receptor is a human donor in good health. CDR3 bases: TGTGCCAGCAGTTCCAGTGGTGAGCAGTTCTTC. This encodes CASSSSGEQFF.